Listed here is a single TCR beta chain. Its antigen remains unknown. The sample is drawn from a study of lymphopenia after photon versus proton radiotherapy. Whole-study results and caveats: Only patients who died were analyzed for survival; proton advantage is unproven. Under photons, naive T cells and diversity fell while effector/memory populations rose. Post-nadir TCR diversity decline inversely tracked overall survival among those who died. After lymphocyte nadir, photon-treated repertoires showed oligoclonal expansion, especially CD8+ Temra.

From germline, CDR1 is LGHNA and CDR2 YNFKEQ. This CDR3 is built from 12 residues. The germline V and J ends were trimmed by 0 bases and 13 bases, with 10 bases remaining between them. Using immunoSEQ multiplex PCR, the repertoire was profiled, and TCRdb retains in-frame clones only, with some absent. The data show approximately 31,000 clones, over 75% seen once. The receptor comes from a woman in her 70s with pancreatic cancer. The material sequenced was peripheral blood, taken from a patient treated with proton-based radiotherapy. The gene calls are TRBV4-2 and TRBJ2-1; unclear D gene. CDR3 amino acids: CASSQDSTPQFF. The CDR3 region has the DNA TGTGCCAGCAGCCAAGACTCTACACCCCAGTTCTTC.